One sample yielded the 14 T cell receptor beta chains listed below, sequenced in a study of T cell changes during pregnancy in multiple sclerosis. Only in-frame clones appear in the TCRdb table, and some are missing; sequencing was by immunoSEQ multiplex PCR. The sample holds 88,000 or so clones, about 92% seen once. The sequencing used peripheral blood, collected before pregnancy. These TCRs come from a female donor with multiple sclerosis, enrolled in a pregnancy study.

V gene TRBV7-9 combines with J gene TRBJ1-1; D ambiguous. Looked up from germline, CDR1 is SEHNR and CDR2 is FQNEAQ (reference sequence). V was cut by 6 bases and J by 1 base, with 12 bases left in between. This CDR3 comprises 14 residues. Here the CDR3 DNA reads TGTGCCAGCAGGGGTGGGGAGGGGAACACTGAAGCTTTCTTT. It specifies CASRGGEGNTEAFF.

The chain recombines TRBV18 with TRBJ2-6; 9 bases map to TRBD1. This CDR3 is built from 17 residues. The V gene's germline CDR1 is KGHSH and CDR2 LQKENI. The J segment lost 0 bases and the V segment lost 3 bases, leaving 3 bases of the junction unmatched. The CDR3 spells CASSPDRGGSGANVLTF. The DNA of the CDR3 is TGTGCCAGCTCACCGGACAGGGGCGGCTCTGGGGCCAACGTCCTGACTTTC. Full variable domain (outside the CDR3, taken from reference TRBV18 and TRBJ2-6): NAGVMQNPRHLVRRRGQEARLRCSPMKGHSHVYWYRQLPEEGLKFMVYLQKENIIDESGMPKERFSAEFPKEGPSILRIQQVVRGDSAAYFCASSPDRGGSGANVLTFGAGSRLTVL.

This chain joins TRBV10-3 and TRBJ2-3, with a weak D call TRBD1 (5 bases). The CDR3 has 17 residues. In germline, CDR1 is ENHRY, CDR2 SYGVKD. Trimming removed 4 bases from V and 2 bases from J, with 19 bases in between. As DNA, the CDR3 is TGTGCCATCAGTGCAAGGACACACGGCACATACACAGATACGCAGTATTTT. Amino acids: CAISARTHGTYTDTQYF.

For the CDR3, the DNA is TGTGCCAGCAGTTACCGCGGACTATTTGAAGCTTTCTTT. Protein: CASSYRGLFEAFF. The chain links TRBV28 to TRBJ1-1, with D unclear. The CDR3 contains 13 residues. Looked up from germline, CDR1 is MDHEN and CDR2 is SYDVKM. Trimming removed 4 bases at V and 7 bases at J, with 13 bases between.

The chain carries TRBV2 and TRBJ2-1; perhaps TRBD1 as D (6 bases). Germline values: CDR1 SNHLY, CDR2 FYNNEI. V dropped 5 bases and J dropped 7 bases, with 12 bases sitting between them. CDR3 length: 13 residues. The CDR3 sequence: CASSLQGFNEQFF. DNA for the CDR3: TGTGCCAGCAGTCTACAGGGTTTTAATGAGCAGTTCTTC.

The chain uses TRBV6-4 and TRBJ2-5, with TRBD2 matching over 9 bases. V shed 6 bases and J 5 bases; nucleotides not matched to a gene: 13. CDR3 length: 16 residues. From germline, CDR1 is MRHNA and CDR2 SNTAGT. The CDR3 region has the DNA TGTGCCAGCAGGACTAGCGGATCCAAACCTGGGGAGACCCAGTACTTC. It translates to CASRTSGSKPGETQYF.

The chain joins TRBV28 to TRBJ1-2, with D maybe TRBD1 (5 bases). V shed 2 bases and J shed 8 bases, with 12 bases lying between them. CDR1 MDHEN and CDR2 SYDVKM come from the germline V gene. The CDR3 has 13 amino acids. DNA for the CDR3: TGTGCCAGCAGTTTACTCGGGACTTTAGGCTACACCTTC. Protein sequence: CASSLLGTLGYTF.

This clone has just one count. V gene TRBV29-1 combines with J gene TRBJ2-5, with D unclear. CDR3 length equals 12 residues. V shed 3 bases and J shed 5 bases, with 10 bases lying between them. Looked up from germline, CDR1 is SQVTM and CDR2 is ANQGSEA. The CDR3 here is CSVDGRRETQYF. DNA of the CDR3: TGCAGCGTTGACGGTCGGCGGGAGACCCAGTACTTC.

This chain joins TRBV6-5 and TRBJ2-2, with 11 nucleotides matching TRBD1. Germline assignment: CDR1 MNHEY and CDR2 SVGAGI. Trimming took 8 bases from V and 6 from J; bases not matched to a gene: 8. CDR3 size: 15 residues. CDR3 protein: CASSTRDRGSGELFF. In nucleotides, the CDR3 is TGTGCCAGCTCGACAAGGGACAGGGGGTCCGGGGAGCTGTTTTTT.

This rearrangement joins TRBV5-4 to TRBJ2-1; D ambiguous. This CDR3 comprises 12 residues. Trimming removed 4 bases at V and 5 bases at J, with 7 bases between. Germline CDR1 SGHNT, CDR2 YYREEE (reference sequence). The CDR3 protein is CASSVRNNEQFF. The DNA for the CDR3 is TGTGCCAGCAGCGTGAGGAACAATGAGCAGTTCTTC.

The chain links TRBV7-3 to TRBJ2-1; 14 nucleotides match TRBD2. This CDR3 has 15 amino acids. The V segment lost 6 bases and the J segment 15 bases; nucleotides outside the gene matches: 13. Germline CDR1 is SGHTA and CDR2 is FQGTGA. In nucleotides, the CDR3 is TGTGCCAGCAGTCAGGGACGGGGACTAGCGGGAGCCCTGTTCTTC. Protein product: CASSQGRGLAGALFF.

The rearrangement uses TRBV6-5 and TRBJ2-7; weak D call: TRBD1 (6 bases). V gave up 8 bases and J gave up 2 bases, with 10 bases separating them. This CDR3 spans 12 amino acids. The germline CDR1 and CDR2 sequences are MNHEY and SVGAGI. The CDR3 spells CASGDTAYEQYF. The CDR3 nucleotides read TGTGCCAGCGGGGACACGGCCTACGAGCAGTACTTC.

The chain joins TRBV9 to TRBJ2-2; 8 bases fit TRBD1. The germline gives CDR1 SGDLS, CDR2 YYNGEE. The CDR3 is 15 residues long. V lost 0 bases and J lost 7; bases outside the gene matches: 5. The CDR3, as DNA: TGTGCCAGCAGCGTAGTTCAGGGGGCTGGCGGGGAGCTGTTTTTT. It codes for CASSVVQGAGGELFF.

A single count supports this clone. This sequence joins TRBV4-3 and TRBJ2-4; 14 positions agree with TRBD2. The V and J ends lost 0 bases and 8 bases, in that order; junction bases with no gene match: 6. This CDR3 comprises 17 residues. From germline, CDR1 is LGHNA and CDR2 YSLEER. CDR3 bases: TGCGCCAGCAGCCAAGAAGGGACTAGCGGGAGTGTAGACATTCAGTACTTC. Translating it yields CASSQEGTSGSVDIQYF.